The entry below gives a single T cell receptor beta chain sequence along with its context. The entry originates in a study of blood T cell repertoires in COVID-19. Study-wide context: Both acute and convalescent COVID-19 samples were obtained from the United States, Italy and Spain. T cells, B-cell-depleted T cells, or PBMCs supplied cDNA or gDNA.

Sequenced by immunoSEQ multiplex PCR; TCRdb stores in-frame clones only, minus some. The sample shows hundreds of thousands of clones, around 90% of them seen only once. Germline-derived CDR1 and CDR2 are SEHNR and FQNEAQ (reference sequence). Trimming stripped 4 bases from V and 1 base from J, with 10 bases between. The CDR3 sequence is 14 residues long. V gene TRBV7-9 combines with J gene TRBJ1-1, with D maybe TRBD1 (5 bases). The source material was PBMCs or T cells enriched from blood (not recorded which). The origin of this receptor is a woman aged 18 to 35 with acute COVID-19. CDR3 region: CASSSVTENTEAFF. Written as DNA, the CDR3 is TGTGCCAGCAGCTCCGTGACAGAGAACACTGAAGCTTTCTTT.